This T cell receptor beta chain was identified in a study of T cell repertoires in cytomegalovirus infection. Looking at the study overall: As its CMV epitopes, the study selected recently identified HLA-C-restricted and well-studied HLA-B-restricted targets.

This CDR3 contains 16 residues. CDR1 is SGHTA and CDR2 is FQGNSA in the germline V gene. Losses at the gene ends were 5 bases for V and 4 bases for J; bases not matched to a gene: 12. TCRdb recomputed calls from the reads with MiXCR, one row per CDR3 protein. This sample has a few hundred thousand distinct CDR3 sequences; under 45% occur once, and the top ten carry 48%. Overall study findings and caveats: HLA-C-restricted TCR beta clonotypes specific for CMV led the ex vivo response.

This clonotype has a handful of counts. The antigen is undetermined. The source is a human donor in good health (CMV status not recorded). Some clones in this sample may be carry-over from other donors' samples. This specimen consisted of cultured PBMCs, obtained from culture after CMV antigen stimulation. The chain recombines TRBV7-2 with TRBJ2-7; the match to TRBD1 covers 9 bases. The CDR3 coding sequence is TGTGCCAGCAGCCTACAGACAGGGGGGGGTTGGTACGAGCAGTACTTC. Translating it yields CASSLQTGGGWYEQYF.